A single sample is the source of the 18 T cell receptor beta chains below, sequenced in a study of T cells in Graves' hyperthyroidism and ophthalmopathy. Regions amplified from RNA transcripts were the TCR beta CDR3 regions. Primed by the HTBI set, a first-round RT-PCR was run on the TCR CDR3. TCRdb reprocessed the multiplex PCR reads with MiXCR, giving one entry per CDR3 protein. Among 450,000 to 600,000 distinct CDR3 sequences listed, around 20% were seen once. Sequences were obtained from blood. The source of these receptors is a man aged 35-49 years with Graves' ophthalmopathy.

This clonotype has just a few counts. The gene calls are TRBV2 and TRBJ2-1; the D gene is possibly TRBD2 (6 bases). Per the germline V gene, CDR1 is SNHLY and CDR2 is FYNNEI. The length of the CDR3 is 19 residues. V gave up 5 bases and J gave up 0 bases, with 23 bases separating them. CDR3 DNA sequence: TGTGCCAGCAGTATGGGGGAGAGAGCGGGCCTGAGCTCCTACAATGAGCAGTTCTTC. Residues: CASSMGERAGLSSYNEQFF.

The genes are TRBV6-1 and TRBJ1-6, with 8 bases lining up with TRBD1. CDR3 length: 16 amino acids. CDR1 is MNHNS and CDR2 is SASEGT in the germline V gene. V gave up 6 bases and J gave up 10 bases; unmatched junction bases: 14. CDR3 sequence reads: CASRSIRQGIRSPLHF. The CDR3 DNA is TGTGCCAGCAGGTCCATCCGACAGGGGATACGGTCACCCCTCCACTTT.

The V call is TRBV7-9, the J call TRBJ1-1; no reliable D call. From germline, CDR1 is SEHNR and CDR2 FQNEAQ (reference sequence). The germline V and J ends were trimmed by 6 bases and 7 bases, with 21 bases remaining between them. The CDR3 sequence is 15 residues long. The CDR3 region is CASSSSPVFGLEAFF. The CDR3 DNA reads TGTGCCAGCAGTTCGTCACCGGTGTTCGGCCTTGAAGCTTTCTTT.

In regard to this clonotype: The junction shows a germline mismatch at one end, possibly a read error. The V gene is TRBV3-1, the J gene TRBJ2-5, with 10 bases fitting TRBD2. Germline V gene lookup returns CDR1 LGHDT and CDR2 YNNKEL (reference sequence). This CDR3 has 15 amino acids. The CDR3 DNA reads TGTGCCGGCAGCCAAGGTCCCCTAGCGGGAGCAACCCAGTACTTC. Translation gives CAGSQGPLAGATQYF.

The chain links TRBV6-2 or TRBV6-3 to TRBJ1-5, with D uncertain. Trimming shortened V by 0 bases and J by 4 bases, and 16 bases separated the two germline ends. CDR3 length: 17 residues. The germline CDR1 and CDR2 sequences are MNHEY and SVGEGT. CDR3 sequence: CASSYSIGQALNQPQHF. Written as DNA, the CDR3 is TGTGCCAGCAGTTACTCGATCGGTCAGGCGCTTAATCAGCCCCAGCATTTT.

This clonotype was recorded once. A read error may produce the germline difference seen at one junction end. The CDR3 DNA reads TGTTCCAGCAGCCGTGGGGACAAAACAGATACGCAGTATTTT. Protein sequence: CSSSRGDKTDTQYF. The J gene is TRBJ2-3, the V gene TRBV7-9, with D possibly being TRBD1 (6 bases). The CDR3 has 14 residues. CDR1 and CDR2 (germline): SEHNR, FQNEAQ (reference sequence).

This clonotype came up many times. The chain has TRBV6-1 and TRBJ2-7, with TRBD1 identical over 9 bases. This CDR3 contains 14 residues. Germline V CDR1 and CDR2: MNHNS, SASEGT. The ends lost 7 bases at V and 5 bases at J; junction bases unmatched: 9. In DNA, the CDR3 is TGTGCCAGCAAATACCGGGACAGGGTCCACGAGCAGTACTTC. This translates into CASKYRDRVHEQYF.

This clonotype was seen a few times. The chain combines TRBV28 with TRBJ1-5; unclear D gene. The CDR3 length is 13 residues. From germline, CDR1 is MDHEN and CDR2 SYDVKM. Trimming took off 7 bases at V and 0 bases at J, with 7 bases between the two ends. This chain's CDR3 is CASTSYSNQPQHF. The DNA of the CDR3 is TGTGCCAGCACTTCATATAGCAATCAGCCCCAGCATTTT. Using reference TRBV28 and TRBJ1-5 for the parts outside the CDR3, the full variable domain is DVKVTQSSRYLVKRTGEKVFLECVQDMDHENMFWYRQDPGLGLRLIYFSYDVKMKEKGDIPEGYSVSREKKERFSLILESASTNQTSMYLCASTSYSNQPQHFGDGTRLSIL.

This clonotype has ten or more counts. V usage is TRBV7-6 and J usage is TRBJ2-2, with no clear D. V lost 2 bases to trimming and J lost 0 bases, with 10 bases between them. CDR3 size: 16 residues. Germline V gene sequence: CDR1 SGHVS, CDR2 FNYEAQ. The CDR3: CASSLSADANTGELFF. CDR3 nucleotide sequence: TGTGCCAGCAGCTTAAGTGCTGATGCGAACACCGGGGAGCTGTTTTTT.

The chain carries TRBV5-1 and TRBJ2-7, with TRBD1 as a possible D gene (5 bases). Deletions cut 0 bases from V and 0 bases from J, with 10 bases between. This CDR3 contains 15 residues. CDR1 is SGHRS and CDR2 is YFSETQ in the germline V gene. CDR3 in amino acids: CASSLGGIGSYEQYF. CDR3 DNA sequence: TGCGCCAGCAGCTTGGGGGGCATCGGCTCCTACGAGCAGTACTTC. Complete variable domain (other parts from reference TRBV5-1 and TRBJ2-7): KAGVTQTPRYLIKTRGQQVTLSCSPISGHRSVSWYQQTPGQGLQFLFEYFSETQRNKGNFPGRFSGRQFSNSRSEMNVSTLELGDSALYLCASSLGGIGSYEQYFGPGTRLTVT.

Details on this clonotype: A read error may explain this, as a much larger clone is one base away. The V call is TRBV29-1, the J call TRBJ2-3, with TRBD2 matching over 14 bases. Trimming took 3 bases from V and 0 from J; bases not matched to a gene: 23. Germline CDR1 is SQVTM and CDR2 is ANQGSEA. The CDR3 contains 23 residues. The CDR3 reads CSVDSPGTSGSWYEEASTDTQYF. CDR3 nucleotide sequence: TGCAGCGTTGACAGTCCCGGGACTAGCGGGAGCTGGTATGAGGAGGCTAGCACAGATACGCAGTATTTT.

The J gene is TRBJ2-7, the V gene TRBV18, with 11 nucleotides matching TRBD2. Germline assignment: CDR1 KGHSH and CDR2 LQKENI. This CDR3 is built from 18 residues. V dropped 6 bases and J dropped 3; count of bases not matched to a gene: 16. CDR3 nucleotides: TGTGCCAGCTCCCATCGAGGGGTAGGGACTAGCGGTTTCTACGAGCAGTACTTC. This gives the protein CASSHRGVGTSGFYEQYF.

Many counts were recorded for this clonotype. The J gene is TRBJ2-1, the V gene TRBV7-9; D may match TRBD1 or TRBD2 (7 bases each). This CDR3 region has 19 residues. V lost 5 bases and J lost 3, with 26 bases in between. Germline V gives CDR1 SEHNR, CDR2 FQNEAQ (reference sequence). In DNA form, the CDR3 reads TGTGCCAGCAGCCCCCCCCGGAGGGGACAGCGGGACAGCTACAATGAGCAGTTCTTC. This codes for CASSPPRRGQRDSYNEQFF.

The CDR3 spells CASAVPWVVTGELFF. DNA for the CDR3: TGTGCCTCCGCCGTGCCCTGGGTAGTAACCGGGGAGCTGTTTTTT. The genes are TRBV30 and TRBJ2-2, with D unclear. Between the trimmed V and J ends, which lost 7 bases and 5 bases, there was a span of 20 bases. Germline V gene data show CDR1 as GTSNPN and CDR2 as SVGIG (reference sequence). The CDR3 is 15 residues long.

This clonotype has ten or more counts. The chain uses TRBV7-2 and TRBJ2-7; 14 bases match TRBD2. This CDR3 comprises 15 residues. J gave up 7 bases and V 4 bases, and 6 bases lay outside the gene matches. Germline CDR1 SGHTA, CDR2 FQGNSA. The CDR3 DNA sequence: TGTGCCAGCAGCTCCGGGACTAGCGGGAGATTGGAGCAGTACTTC. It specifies CASSSGTSGRLEQYF.

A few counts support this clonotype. The CDR3 is CASSQALAGGEQYF. The DNA of the CDR3 is TGCGCCAGCAGCCAGGCACTAGCGGGAGGCGAGCAGTACTTC. The chain joins TRBV4-3 to TRBJ2-7; TRBD2 aligns across 12 bases. CDR3 length equals 14 residues. Per the germline V gene, CDR1 is LGHNA and CDR2 is YSLEER. V gave up 3 bases and J gave up 6 bases; unmatched junction bases: 3.

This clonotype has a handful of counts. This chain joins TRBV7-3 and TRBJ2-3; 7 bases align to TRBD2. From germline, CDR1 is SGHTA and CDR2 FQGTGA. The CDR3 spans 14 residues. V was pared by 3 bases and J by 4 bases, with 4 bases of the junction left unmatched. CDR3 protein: CASSFGGWADTQYF. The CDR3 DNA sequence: TGTGCCAGCAGCTTCGGGGGGTGGGCAGATACGCAGTATTTT.

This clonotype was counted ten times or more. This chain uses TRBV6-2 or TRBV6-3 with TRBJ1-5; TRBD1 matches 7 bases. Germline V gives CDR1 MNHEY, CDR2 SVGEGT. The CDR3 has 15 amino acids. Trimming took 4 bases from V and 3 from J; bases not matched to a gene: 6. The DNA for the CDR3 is TGTGCCAGCAGTTCCCGCAGGGGGTTCAATCAGCCCCAGCATTTT. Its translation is CASSSRRGFNQPQHF.